This T cell receptor (beta chain) emerged from a study of CD8 T cells in Susac syndrome (dated 2019 in TCRdb). At the level of the whole study: Among the sequenced Susac syndrome patients, over five had clinically active disease and eight were in clinical remission. Whether CD8+ T cell activation and differentiation in Susac syndrome was antigen driven was tested using repertoire sequencing. At the time of blood withdrawal, Susac syndrome patients were either therapy-naive, taking corticosteroids (with some also receiving IVIg), or on IVIg alone. Clonality of the CD8+ T cell repertoire was compared between roughly eleven healthy donors, approximately 14 Susac syndrome patients and under 16 multiple sclerosis patients. General conclusions and limits of the study: Susac syndrome CD8+ repertoires showed clonal expansion, highest in CD8+ TEMRA cells and greater in clinically active than remitting patients. In the total CD8+ and CD8+ TEMRA repertoires, about 16 and five Susac-specific public clones, respectively, were identified. The TCR sequencing and HLA analysis was acknowledged to have included a relatively small number of individuals.

RNA was extracted using the RNeasy kit, and roughly 0.5 to 1 microgram was reverse transcribed with random hexamers. The immunoSEQ multiplex PCR assay, covering 54 Vbeta and 13 Jbeta segments, was used to amplify TCR beta CDR3 regions. PCR amplification bias was corrected by using a synthetic template baseline for primer optimization and computational correction. In the authors' own workflow: Reads were annotated to V, D and J genes per IMGT and analyzed with immunoSEQ Analyzer, keeping only productive sequences. Clonality was computed as one minus Shannon entropy normalized by log2 of the number of productive unique sequences. For each patient and control, public and private clones were evaluated among the 100 most prevalent clones. Clones were defined as Susac-specific if absent from the healthy and MS cohorts, from around 1,100 published viral clones and from other ImmuneACCESS disease sequences. The raw public reads went through TCRdb reprocessing: fastp at Q25, MiXCR clone calling, in-frame beta chains kept. Rows merge per CDR3 protein into single entries with the most common DNA and genes. It is TCRdb's table, rather than the study itself, that gives the V and J calls and clone size. The sample contains 80,000 or so distinct CDR3 sequences, roughly 94% of them found a single time. The leading ten clones occupy roughly 0.5% of the sample.

The germline V gene specifies SQVTM as CDR1 and ANQGSEA as CDR2. The CDR3 runs 13 amino acids, cysteine and phenylalanine included. The sequence is cut down to CDR3 DNA, 39 bases in frame from base 1. V gives up 6 bases and J gives up 3 bases, and the segment between their germline ends measures 15 bases. Peripheral blood CD8+ and CD4+ T cells from healthy donors, Susac syndrome patients and multiple sclerosis patients were profiled using high-throughput TCR beta sequencing. Recently defined diagnostic criteria for definite or probable disease were met by the Susac syndrome patients. CD8+ TEMRA cells were enriched by FACS, while bulk CD8+ and CD4+ T cells were purified by magnetic negative isolation. Blood was drawn into EDTA tubes, processed within 24 hours, and PBMCs were isolated by density gradient centrifugation. PBMCs intended for TCR sequencing were frozen in liquid nitrogen and were later thawed in a 37 degrees C water bath. A purity of at least 90% was achieved for sorted or isolated CD4+, CD8+ and CD8+ TEMRA cells.

As to this clonotype: What antigen it recognizes has not been identified. No base quality information exists; no much larger clone differs at one position.

The clonotype originates from a human donor with Susac syndrome. The V and J segments used are TRBV29-1 and TRBJ2-7; the D gene assignment is perhaps TRBD1 or TRBD2, with each matching 5 bases. Sample: CD8+ T cells from PBMCs. The nucleotide sequence is TGCAGCGTCCTAACGGGACGTGGCTACGAGCAGTACTTC. It translates to CSVLTGRGYEQYF.